Shown below are 10 T cell receptor beta chains from a single sample sequenced in a study of response to subunit inactivated influenza vaccine. TCRdb reprocessed the RT-PCR reads via MiXCR and lists one record per CDR3 protein. The profile shows 500,000 to 600,000 distinct CDR3 sequences, approximately 15% of them singletons. The material was CD4+ T cells sorted from PBMCs, obtained around 25 months after vaccination. The origin of the receptors is a man between 50 and 75 years old who received an inactivated influenza vaccine.

This clonotype was seen a few times. V usage is TRBV6-2 or TRBV6-3 and J usage is TRBJ2-7; 8 bases align to TRBD1. The CDR3 is made up of 15 amino acids. The V segment lost 2 bases and the J segment 5 bases; nucleotides outside the gene matches: 8. CDR1 and CDR2 (germline): MNHEY, SVGEGT. For the CDR3, the DNA is TGTGCCAGCAGTTACCGACAGGGGAGGATGAACGAGCAGTACTTC. This translates into CASSYRQGRMNEQYF.

This clonotype turned up a few times. V gene TRBV12-3 or TRBV12-4 combines with J gene TRBJ1-6; tentatively, D is TRBD1 (6 bases). V gave up 1 base and J gave up 6 bases, with 10 bases separating them. CDR3 length: 15 amino acids. CDR3 bases: TGTGCCAGCAGTTTAGAGGCAGGGGTTAATTCACCCCTCCACTTT. Amino acid sequence: CASSLEAGVNSPLHF.

The CDR3 nucleotides read TGTGCCAGCAGCGAGCGGAATCAGCCCCAGCATTTT. Translating it yields CASSERNQPQHF. V and J are TRBV7-2 and TRBJ1-5, with D unresolved. This CDR3 has 12 residues. Germline V CDR1 and CDR2: SGHTA, FQGNSA. With 5 bases removed from V and 4 bases from J, the gap between germline ends came to 6 bases.

A few counts support this clonotype. The chain is built from TRBV5-1 and TRBJ1-2; 7 positions match TRBD1. The ends lost 4 bases at V and 0 bases at J; junction bases unmatched: 6. The CDR3 is made up of 15 amino acids. Germline values: CDR1 SGHRS, CDR2 YFSETQ. Here the CDR3 DNA reads TGCGCCAGCAGCCTGGGACAGCCCCCTAACTATGGCTACACCTTC. It is translated as CASSLGQPPNYGYTF.

CDR3 protein: CSASRWEDLYNEQFF. CDR3 sequence (DNA): TGCAGTGCTAGTAGGTGGGAGGATTTATACAATGAGCAGTTCTTC. The chain combines TRBV20-1 with TRBJ2-1, with a possible D match to TRBD2 (6 bases). Trimming pared 3 bases from V and 4 bases from J, leaving 16 bases between. Per germline, CDR1 DFQATT and CDR2 SNEGSKA (reference sequence). This CDR3 is 15 amino acids long.

This clonotype has only a few counts. The chain recombines TRBV29-1 with TRBJ2-6; no clear D gene. From germline, CDR1 is SQVTM and CDR2 ANQGSEA. This CDR3 has 12 amino acids. Trimming cost V 7 bases and J 2 bases, with 6 bases left between them. CDR3 region: CSARAGANVLTF. The CDR3 DNA sequence: TGCAGCGCTAGAGCTGGGGCCAACGTCCTGACTTTC.

V gene TRBV25-1 combines with J gene TRBJ2-2; no firm D call. This CDR3 comprises 13 residues. Between the trimmed V and J ends, which lost 3 bases and 6 bases, there was a span of 8 bases. Germline CDR1 and CDR2: MGHDK and SYGVNS. CDR3 protein: CASSDRGPGELFF. DNA for the CDR3: TGTGCCAGCAGTGACCGAGGACCCGGGGAGCTGTTTTTT.

This clonotype has just a few counts. This sequence joins TRBV24-1 and TRBJ2-3; 9 bases line up with TRBD1. CDR3 length: 17 amino acids. CDR1 and CDR2 from the germline V gene are KGHDR and SFDVKD. The trim removed 4 bases at V and 2 bases at J, leaving 9 bases unmatched. The CDR3 sequence is CATSDRRTGEPTDTQYF. In nucleotides, the CDR3 is TGTGCCACCAGTGACCGGAGGACAGGGGAGCCCACAGATACGCAGTATTTT.

The table lists this clonotype with many counts. CDR3 nucleotides: TGTGCCACCAGCAGAGAGGACCTCCAAGAGACCCAGTACTTC. It translates to CATSREDLQETQYF. The rearrangement joins TRBV15 to TRBJ2-5; D unclear. Trimming cost V 0 bases and J 1 base, with 6 bases left between them. The CDR3 spans 14 residues. Germline V lookup: CDR1 LNHNV, CDR2 YYDKDF (reference sequence). Based on the CDR3 plus reference TRBV15 and TRBJ2-5, the full variable domain is DAMVIQNPRYQVTQFGKPVTLSCSQTLNHNVMYWYQQKSSQAPKLLFHYYDKDFNNEADTPDNFQSRRPNTSFCFLDIRSPGLGDTAMYLCATSREDLQETQYFGPGTRLLVL.

This clonotype turned up a few times. The chain carries TRBV11-2 and TRBJ2-5; no clear D. V was shortened by 0 bases and J by 7 bases, with 3 bases between the two germline ends. This CDR3 has 11 amino acids. Germline-derived CDR1 and CDR2 are SGHAT and FQNNGV. The CDR3 loop reads CASSLEVTQYF. The CDR3 coding sequence is TGTGCCAGCAGCTTAGAGGTGACCCAGTACTTC.